This T cell receptor (beta chain) is from a study of control samples from healthy donors and cancer patients. This table comes from immunoSEQ multiplex PCR, and its TCRdb copy is limited to in-frame clones, with some not included. The repertoire holds roughly 170,000 clones, around 90% seen once, with 2% in the top ten. The sample comprised blood. The TCR sequence derives from a woman between 40 and 55 years old in good health.

This CDR3 is CASSLGARGGYTGELFF. As DNA, the CDR3 is TGTGCCAGCAGCTTGGGGGCGCGGGGGGGTTACACCGGGGAGCTGTTTTTT. V is TRBV5-4 and J is TRBJ2-2; 9 bases match TRBD2. The V and J ends lost 0 bases and 3 bases, in that order; junction bases with no gene match: 6. The CDR3 is made up of 17 amino acids. From germline, CDR1 is SGHNT and CDR2 YYREEE (reference sequence). Full variable domain (remainder filled in from reference TRBV5-4 and TRBJ2-2): ETGVTQSPTHLIKTRGQQVTLRCSSQSGHNTVSWYQQALGQGPQFIFQYYREEENGRGNFPPRFSGLQFPNYSSELNVNALELDDSALYLCASSLGARGGYTGELFFGEGSRLTVL.